This passage covers 5 T cell receptor beta chains from one sample sequenced in a study of T cell responses to AZD1222 COVID-19 vaccine (dated by TCRdb to about 2021). The meaning of the sample's time point label: baseline before first vaccination. To prepare the library, the immunoSEQ multiplex PCR assay was applied. The immuneACCESS repertoire file appears here via TCRdb, limited to in-frame rearrangements. These files lack a portion of the clones; in checked studies, under half of the deficit traces to unresolved V genes, and the cause of the others is not known. Present in this sample are over 100,000 clones, around 84% of which were seen just once. The ten largest clonotypes hold about 20% of the sample. This sample comprised peripheral blood, obtained on day 0 of AZD1222 vaccination. These receptors came from an adult in good health.

This rearrangement joins TRBV9 to TRBJ1-2, with D possibly being TRBD1 (5 bases). Trimming removed 0 bases at V and 8 bases at J, with 11 bases between. The CDR3 has 13 residues. Germline V CDR1 and CDR2: SGDLS, YYNGEE. The CDR3 region is CASSVGTTGGYTF. The CDR3 DNA follows: TGTGCCAGCAGCGTAGGGACAACTGGAGGCTACACCTTC.

This clone was detected many times. This sequence joins TRBV7-9 and TRBJ1-3; D possibly corresponds to TRBD1 (6 bases). Per the germline V gene, CDR1 is SEHNR and CDR2 is FQNEAQ (reference sequence). This CDR3 is built from 12 residues. V was pared by 4 bases and J by 11 bases, with 12 bases between. CDR3 coding DNA: TGTGCCAGCAGCTCCGGACAGTTACCCATATATTTT. This sequence encodes CASSSGQLPIYF.

The chain joins TRBV5-1 to TRBJ1-1; D remains unclear. V was shortened by 4 bases and J by 11 bases, with 15 bases between the two germline ends. Germline loops: CDR1 SGHRS, CDR2 YFSETQ. CDR3 length: 12 residues. CDR3 loop: CASSPRSRIAFF. DNA of the CDR3: TGCGCCAGCAGCCCAAGGTCGCGGATTGCTTTCTTT.

The genes are TRBV19 and TRBJ2-7; the match to TRBD1 covers 7 bases. Looked up from germline, CDR1 is LNHDA and CDR2 is SQIVND (reference sequence). J lost 4 bases, V lost 3 bases, and 6 bases had no gene match. The CDR3 is 14 amino acids. CDR3 protein: CASSISRGQYEQYF. In DNA form, the CDR3 reads TGTGCCAGTAGTATCTCCAGGGGACAGTACGAGCAGTACTTC.

The chain employs TRBV4-1 and TRBJ1-6; TRBD1 might be the D (5 bases). Germline V gene data show CDR1 as MGHRA and CDR2 as YSYEKL. The CDR3 length is 15 residues. V lost 0 bases, J lost 10 bases, and 13 bases lay in between. The CDR3 is CASSQDRVTGSPLHF. Written as DNA, the CDR3 is TGCGCCAGCAGCCAAGACAGGGTGACCGGGTCACCCCTCCACTTT.